A single sample gave rise to the 2 T cell receptor beta chains below, sequenced in a study of cytomegalovirus exposure and HLA in healthy donors. Sequenced by immunoSEQ multiplex PCR; TCRdb stores in-frame clones only, minus some. The table lists 100,000 to 150,000 clones, approximately 89% of them singletons. Specimen: PBMCs. All receptors come from a young woman in good health and CMV-seronegative.

The chain uses TRBV28 and TRBJ2-3, with D possibly being TRBD2 (5 bases). The germline V gene encodes CDR1 MDHEN and CDR2 SYDVKM. CDR3 size: 13 residues. V was clipped by 4 bases and J by 6 bases, with 11 bases between them. CDR3 residues: CASSSASGDTQYF. CDR3 nucleotide sequence: TGTGCCAGCAGTTCTGCCAGCGGTGATACGCAGTATTTT.

The V gene is TRBV29-1, the J gene TRBJ1-2; no firm D call. This CDR3 comprises 14 residues. Germline V CDR1 and CDR2: SQVTM, ANQGSEA. The V and J ends lost 7 bases and 5 bases respectively, with 20 bases between them. The CDR3 here is CSATTFGHEYGYTF. The CDR3 DNA reads as TGCAGCGCGACAACGTTCGGCCATGAGTATGGCTACACCTTC.